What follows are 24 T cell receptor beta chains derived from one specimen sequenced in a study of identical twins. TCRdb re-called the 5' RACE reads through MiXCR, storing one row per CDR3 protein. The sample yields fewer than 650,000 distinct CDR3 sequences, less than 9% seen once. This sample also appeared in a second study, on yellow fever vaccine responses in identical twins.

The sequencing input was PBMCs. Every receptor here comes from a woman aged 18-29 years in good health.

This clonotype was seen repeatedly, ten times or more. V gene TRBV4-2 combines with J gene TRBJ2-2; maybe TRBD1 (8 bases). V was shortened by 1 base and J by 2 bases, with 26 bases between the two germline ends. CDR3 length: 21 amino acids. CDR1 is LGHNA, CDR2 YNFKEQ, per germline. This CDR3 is CASSQVLGQGKGGNNTGELFF. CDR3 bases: TGTGCCAGCAGCCAAGTTCTAGGACAGGGAAAGGGGGGGAACAACACCGGGGAGCTGTTTTTT.

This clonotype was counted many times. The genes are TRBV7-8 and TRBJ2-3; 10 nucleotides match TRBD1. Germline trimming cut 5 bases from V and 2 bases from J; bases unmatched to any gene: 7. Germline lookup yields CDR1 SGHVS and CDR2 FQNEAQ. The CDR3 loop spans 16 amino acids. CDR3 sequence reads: CASSTWDRGDTDTQYF. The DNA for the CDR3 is TGTGCCAGCAGCACGTGGGACAGGGGAGACACAGATACGCAGTATTTT.

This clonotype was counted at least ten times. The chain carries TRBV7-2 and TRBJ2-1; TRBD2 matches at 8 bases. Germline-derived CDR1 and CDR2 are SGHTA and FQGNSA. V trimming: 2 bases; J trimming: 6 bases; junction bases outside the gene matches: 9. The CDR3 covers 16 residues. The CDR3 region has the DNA TGTGCCAGCAGCTTAAATGGCGGGGGGATGTTCAATGAGCAGTTCTTC. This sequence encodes CASSLNGGGMFNEQFF.

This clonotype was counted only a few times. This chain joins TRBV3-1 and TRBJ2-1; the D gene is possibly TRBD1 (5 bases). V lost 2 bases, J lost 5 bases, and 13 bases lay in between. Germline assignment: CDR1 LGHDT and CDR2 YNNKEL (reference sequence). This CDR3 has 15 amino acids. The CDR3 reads CASSQPQGRDNEQFF. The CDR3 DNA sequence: TGTGCCAGCAGCCAACCCCAGGGAAGGGACAATGAGCAGTTCTTC.

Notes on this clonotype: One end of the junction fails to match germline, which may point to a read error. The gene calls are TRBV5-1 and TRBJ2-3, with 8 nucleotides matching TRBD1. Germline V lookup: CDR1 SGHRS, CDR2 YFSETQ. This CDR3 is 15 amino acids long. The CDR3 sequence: CTSSLVQGGTDTQYF. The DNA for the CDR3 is TGCACCAGCAGCTTGGTACAGGGGGGCACAGATACGCAGTATTTT. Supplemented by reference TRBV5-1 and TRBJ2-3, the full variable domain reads KAGVTQTPRYLIKTRGQQVTLSCSPISGHRSVSWYQQTPGQGLQFLFEYFSETQRNKGNFPGRFSGRQFSNSRSEMNVSTLELGDSALYLCTSSLVQGGTDTQYFGPGTRLTVL.

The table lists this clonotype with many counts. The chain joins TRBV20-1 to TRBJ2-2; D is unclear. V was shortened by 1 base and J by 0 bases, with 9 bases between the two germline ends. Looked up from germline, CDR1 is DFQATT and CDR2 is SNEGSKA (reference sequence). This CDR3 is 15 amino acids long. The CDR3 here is CSARVSEANTGELFF. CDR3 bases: TGCAGTGCTAGAGTGTCAGAAGCGAACACCGGGGAGCTGTTTTTT.

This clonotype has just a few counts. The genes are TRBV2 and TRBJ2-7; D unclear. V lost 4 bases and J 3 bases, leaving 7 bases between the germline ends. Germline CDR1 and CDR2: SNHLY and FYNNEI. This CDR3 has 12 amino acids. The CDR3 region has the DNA TGTGCCAGCAGTGTCCTTGACTACGAGCAGTACGTC. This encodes CASSVLDYEQYV.

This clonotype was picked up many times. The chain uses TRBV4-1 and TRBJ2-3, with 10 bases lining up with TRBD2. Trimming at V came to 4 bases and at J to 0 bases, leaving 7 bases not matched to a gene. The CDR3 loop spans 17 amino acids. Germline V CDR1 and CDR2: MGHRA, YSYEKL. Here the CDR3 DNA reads TGCGCCAGCAGCCGCGGACTAGCGGCAACTAGCACAGATACGCAGTATTTT. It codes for CASSRGLAATSTDTQYF.

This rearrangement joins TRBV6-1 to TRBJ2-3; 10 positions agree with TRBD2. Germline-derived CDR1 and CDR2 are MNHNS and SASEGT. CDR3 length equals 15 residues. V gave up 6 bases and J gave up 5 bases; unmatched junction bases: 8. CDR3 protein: CASSLSGGPRDTQYF. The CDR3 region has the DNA TGTGCCAGCAGCCTTAGCGGGGGGCCCAGAGATACGCAGTATTTT.

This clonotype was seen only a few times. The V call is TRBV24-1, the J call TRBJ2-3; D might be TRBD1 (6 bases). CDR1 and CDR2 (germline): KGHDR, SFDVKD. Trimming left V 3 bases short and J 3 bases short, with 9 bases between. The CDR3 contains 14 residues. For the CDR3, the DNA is TGTGCCACCAGTGATCGGACAGTGACAGATACGCAGTATTTT. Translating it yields CATSDRTVTDTQYF.

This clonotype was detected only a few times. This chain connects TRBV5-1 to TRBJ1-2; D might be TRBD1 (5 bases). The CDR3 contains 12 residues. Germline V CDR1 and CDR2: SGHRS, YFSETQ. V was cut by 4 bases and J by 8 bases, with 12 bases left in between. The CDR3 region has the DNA TGCGCCAGCAGCCCCGAGGGGCAGGGCTACACCTTC. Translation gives CASSPEGQGYTF. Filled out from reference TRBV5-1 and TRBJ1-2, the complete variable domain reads KAGVTQTPRYLIKTRGQQVTLSCSPISGHRSVSWYQQTPGQGLQFLFEYFSETQRNKGNFPGRFSGRQFSNSRSEMNVSTLELGDSALYLCASSPEGQGYTFGSGTRLTVV.

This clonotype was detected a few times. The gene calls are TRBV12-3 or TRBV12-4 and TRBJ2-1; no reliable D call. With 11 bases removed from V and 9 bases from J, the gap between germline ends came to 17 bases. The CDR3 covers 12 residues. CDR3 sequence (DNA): TGTGCCTCAAGCCCGAGGCAACTTGAGCAGTTCTTC. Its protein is CASSPRQLEQFF.

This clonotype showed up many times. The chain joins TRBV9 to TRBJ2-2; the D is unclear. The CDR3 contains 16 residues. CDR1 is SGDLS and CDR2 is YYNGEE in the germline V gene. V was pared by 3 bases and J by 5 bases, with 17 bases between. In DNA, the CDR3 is TGTGCCAGCAGCGCACGTCGCGGTTTAGCTACCGGGGAGCTGTTTTTT. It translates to CASSARRGLATGELFF.

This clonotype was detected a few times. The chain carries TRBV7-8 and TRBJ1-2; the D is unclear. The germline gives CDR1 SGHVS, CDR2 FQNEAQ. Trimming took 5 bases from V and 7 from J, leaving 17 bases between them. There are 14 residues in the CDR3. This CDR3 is CASSHPRVLGGYTF. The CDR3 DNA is TGTGCCAGCAGCCACCCTAGGGTACTCGGTGGCTACACCTTC.

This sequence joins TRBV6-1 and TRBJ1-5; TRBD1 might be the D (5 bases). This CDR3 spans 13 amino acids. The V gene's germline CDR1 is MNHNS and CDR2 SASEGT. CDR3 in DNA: TGTGCGGGGGGTAGGGAGGTTAGACAGCCCCAGCATTTT. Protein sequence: CAGGREVRQPQHF.

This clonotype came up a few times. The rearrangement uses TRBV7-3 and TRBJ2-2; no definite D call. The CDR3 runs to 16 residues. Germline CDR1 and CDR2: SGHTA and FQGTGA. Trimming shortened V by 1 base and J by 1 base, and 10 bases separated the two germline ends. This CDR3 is CASSLSALRNTGELFF. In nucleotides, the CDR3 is TGTGCCAGCAGCTTAAGCGCATTAAGGAACACCGGGGAGCTGTTTTTT.

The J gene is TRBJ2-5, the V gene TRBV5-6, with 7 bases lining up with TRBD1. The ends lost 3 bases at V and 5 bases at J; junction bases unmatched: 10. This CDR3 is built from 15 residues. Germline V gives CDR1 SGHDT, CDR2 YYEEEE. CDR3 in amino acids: CASSYRQGTAETQYF. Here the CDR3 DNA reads TGTGCCAGCAGCTACCGACAGGGCACCGCGGAGACCCAGTACTTC.

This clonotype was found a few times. The CDR3, as DNA: TGTGCCATCAGGGGTCATGGAACGGGCACTGAAGCTTTCTTT. This sequence encodes CAIRGHGTGTEAFF. This chain links TRBV10-3 with TRBJ1-1; no clear D gene. The V gene's germline CDR1 is ENHRY and CDR2 SYGVKD. Trimming shortened V by 6 bases and J by 4 bases, and 15 bases separated the two germline ends. There are 14 residues in the CDR3.

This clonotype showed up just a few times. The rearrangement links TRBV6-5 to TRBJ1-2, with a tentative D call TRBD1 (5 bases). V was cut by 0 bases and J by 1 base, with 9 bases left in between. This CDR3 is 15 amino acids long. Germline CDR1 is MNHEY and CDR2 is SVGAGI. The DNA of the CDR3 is TGTGCCAGCAGTTACTCGAGTCAGGGTAACTATGGCTACACCTTC. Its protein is CASSYSSQGNYGYTF.

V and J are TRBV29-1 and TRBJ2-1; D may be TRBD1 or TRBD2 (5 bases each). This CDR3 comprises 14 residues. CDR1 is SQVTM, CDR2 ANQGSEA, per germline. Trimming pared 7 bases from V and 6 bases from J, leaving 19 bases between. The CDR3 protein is CSAPRGGYPNEQFF. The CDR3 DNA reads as TGCAGCGCCCCCCGGGGCGGCTATCCCAATGAGCAGTTCTTC.

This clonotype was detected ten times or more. CDR3 in amino acids: CSAHTLAGTNGEQFF. CDR3 DNA sequence: TGCAGCGCCCATACCCTTGCCGGGACAAACGGTGAGCAGTTCTTC. This chain joins TRBV29-1 and TRBJ2-1, with D possibly TRBD1 on 6 matching bases. The CDR3 runs to 15 residues. The germline V and J ends were trimmed by 7 bases and 9 bases, with 25 bases remaining between them. Germline V lookup: CDR1 SQVTM, CDR2 ANQGSEA.

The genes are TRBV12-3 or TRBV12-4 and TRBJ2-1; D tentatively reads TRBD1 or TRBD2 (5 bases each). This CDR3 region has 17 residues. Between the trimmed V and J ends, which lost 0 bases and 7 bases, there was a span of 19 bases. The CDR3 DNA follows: TGTGCCAGCAGTTTAGCTGGGAAAGCCGGGACGGGAAATGAGCAGTTCTTC. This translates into CASSLAGKAGTGNEQFF.

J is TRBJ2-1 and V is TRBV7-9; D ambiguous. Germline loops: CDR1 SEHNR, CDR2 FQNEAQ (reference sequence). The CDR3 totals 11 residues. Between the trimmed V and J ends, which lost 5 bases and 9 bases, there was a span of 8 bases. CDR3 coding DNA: TGTGCCAGCAGCCAACAGAGTGAGCAGTTCTTC. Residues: CASSQQSEQFF.

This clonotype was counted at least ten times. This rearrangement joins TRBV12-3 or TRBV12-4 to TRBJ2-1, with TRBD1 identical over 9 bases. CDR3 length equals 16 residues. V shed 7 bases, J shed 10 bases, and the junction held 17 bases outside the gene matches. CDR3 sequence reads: CASTSQGAGVSYEQFF. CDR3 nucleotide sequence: TGTGCCAGCACCTCACAGGGGGCAGGGGTATCCTACGAGCAGTTCTTC.